The 2 T cell receptor beta chains reported below all come from one sample, sequenced in a study of PD-1 blockade in classical Hodgkin lymphoma. Time point given: newly diagnosed, previously untreated cHL patient sample. Magnetic negative selection of thawed PBMCs yielded the CD8+ T cells. The repertoire was sequenced with immunoSEQ multiplex PCR; TCRdb's copy has only in-frame clones and lacks some. Of 10,000 or so clones listed, 86% were seen once; the top ten hold 15%. The sample consisted of CD8+ T cells from blood. These receptors came from a human donor with classical Hodgkin lymphoma.

The rearrangement uses TRBV9 and TRBJ2-5; either TRBD1 or TRBD2 may supply D (5 bases each). CDR1 and CDR2 from the germline V gene are SGDLS and YYNGEE. The CDR3 length is 15 residues. Trimming removed 0 bases from V and 1 base from J, with 10 bases in between. The CDR3 is CASSVAGAVQETQYF. Here the CDR3 DNA reads TGTGCCAGCAGCGTAGCCGGGGCAGTCCAAGAGACCCAGTACTTC.

The chain links TRBV5-4 to TRBJ2-7; perhaps D is TRBD1 or TRBD2 (6 bases each). The V gene lost 0 bases and the J gene lost 3 bases, with 16 bases spanning the gap. Germline V CDR1 and CDR2: SGHNT, YYREEE (reference sequence). The CDR3 covers 16 residues. CDR3 in amino acids: CASSLGGATRSYEQYF. CDR3 bases: TGTGCCAGCAGCTTGGGGGGGGCGACTAGGAGCTACGAGCAGTACTTC.